The 18 T cell receptor beta chains below come from one sample, sequenced in a study of blood T cell repertoires in COVID-19. The protocol was immunoSEQ multiplex PCR, while the TCRdb copy is restricted to in-frame clones and leaves out a portion. The table includes under 300,000 clones, roughly 86% detected once. Sequencing was carried out using PBMCs or T cells enriched from blood (not recorded which). Source of these receptors: a woman between 45 and 60 years old who had recovered from COVID-19.

The chain couples TRBV5-1 to TRBJ2-7; a possible D gene is TRBD1 (6 bases). In germline, CDR1 is SGHRS, CDR2 YFSETQ. V was trimmed by 0 bases and J by 0 bases, leaving 19 bases between them. The CDR3 has 18 residues. The DNA of the CDR3 is TGCGCCAGCAGCTTGGCTCCGACAGGAGCTTGGAGCTCCTACGAGCAGTACTTC. Translated, it gives CASSLAPTGAWSSYEQYF.

The rearrangement uses TRBV5-4 and TRBJ2-7; perhaps TRBD2 as D (6 bases). This CDR3 comprises 15 residues. Deletions cut 3 bases from V and 8 bases from J, with 21 bases between. Germline V CDR1 and CDR2: SGHNT, YYREEE (reference sequence). Here the CDR3 reads CASSSPGTGALKQYF. The CDR3 nucleotides read TGTGCCAGCAGCTCTCCCGGGACTGGCGCCTTGAAGCAGTACTTC.

The CDR3 protein is CASSAMTGVDQPQHF. Here the CDR3 DNA reads TGTGCCAGCAGCGCAATGACAGGGGTCGATCAGCCCCAGCATTTT. J is TRBJ1-5 and V is TRBV7-8; 8 bases agree with TRBD1. The germline V gene encodes CDR1 SGHVS and CDR2 FQNEAQ. With V trimmed by 5 bases and J by 5 bases, 8 bases remained unmatched. The CDR3 runs to 15 residues.

CDR3 residues: CASSLALTPTSGSYNEQFF. CDR3 DNA sequence: TGTGCCAGCAGCTTAGCCCTTACCCCGACTAGCGGGAGTTACAATGAGCAGTTCTTC. The chain joins TRBV11-2 to TRBJ2-1, with 12 bases that match TRBD2. Trimming removed 1 base from V and 4 bases from J; junction bases left unmatched: 11. The CDR3 has 19 residues. Germline V gene data show CDR1 as SGHAT and CDR2 as FQNNGV. Together with reference TRBV11-2 and TRBJ2-1, the CDR3 gives the full variable domain: EAGVAQSPRYKIIEKRQSVAFWCNPISGHATLYWYQQILGQGPKLLIQFQNNGVVDDSQLPKDRFSAERLKGVDSTLKIQPAKLEDSAVYLCASSLALTPTSGSYNEQFFGPGTRLTVL.

The V and J genes are TRBV7-2 and TRBJ2-7, with TRBD2 matching over 14 bases. The ends lost 0 bases at V and 5 bases at J; junction bases unmatched: 3. In germline, CDR1 is SGHTA, CDR2 FQGNSA. The CDR3 is 16 residues long. The CDR3 nucleotides read TGTGCCAGCAGCTTAGCAGGGACTAGCGGGAGCAACGAGCAGTACTTC. Amino acid sequence: CASSLAGTSGSNEQYF.

This clone was observed a single time. This sequence joins TRBV7-8 and TRBJ2-1, with 9 bases lining up with TRBD2. Germline assignment: CDR1 SGHVS and CDR2 FQNEAQ. Losses at the gene ends were 2 bases for V and 9 bases for J; bases not matched to a gene: 11. The length of the CDR3 is 16 residues. The CDR3 spells CASSLRSLAGRGEQFF. DNA of the CDR3: TGTGCCAGCAGCTTAAGGTCACTAGCGGGTCGGGGTGAGCAGTTCTTC. The full variable domain, its missing parts supplied by reference TRBV7-8 and TRBJ2-1, is GAGVSQSPRYKVAKRGQDVALRCDPISGHVSLFWYQQALGQGPEFLTYFQNEAQLDKSGLPSDRFFAERPEGSVSTLKIQRTQQEDSAVYLCASSLRSLAGRGEQFFGPGTRLTVL.

The rearrangement links TRBV7-6 to TRBJ1-5; unclear D gene. Germline V CDR1 and CDR2: SGHVS, FNYEAQ. CDR3 length: 15 residues. With 0 bases removed from V and 0 bases from J, the gap between germline ends came to 6 bases. CDR3 sequence: CASSLAANSNQPQHF. The CDR3 DNA sequence: TGTGCCAGCAGCTTAGCGGCAAATAGCAATCAGCCCCAGCATTTT.

The V and J genes are TRBV9 and TRBJ2-3; 10 positions match TRBD2. J was trimmed by 2 bases and V by 1 base; bases with no gene match: 1. Germline V lookup: CDR1 SGDLS, CDR2 YYNGEE. The CDR3 consists of 15 residues. The CDR3, as DNA: TGTGCCAGCAGCGTAACTAGCGGGAACACAGATACGCAGTATTTT. Its translation is CASSVTSGNTDTQYF.

The chain is built from TRBV19 and TRBJ1-3; D not certain. Per the germline V gene, CDR1 is LNHDA and CDR2 is SQIVND (reference sequence). V lost 7 bases and J lost 0, with 13 bases in between. This CDR3 spans 15 amino acids. The CDR3 bases are TGTGCCAGTACGTCCCAGGCCACCTCTGGAAACACCATATATTTT. Translating gives CASTSQATSGNTIYF.

The genes are TRBV7-9 and TRBJ1-1, with TRBD1 identical over 8 bases. This CDR3 comprises 13 residues. In germline, CDR1 is SEHNR, CDR2 FQNEAQ (reference sequence). Germline trimming cut 2 bases from V and 6 bases from J; bases unmatched to any gene: 2. CDR3 DNA sequence: TGTGCCAGCAGCTTATTACAGGGGGCTGAAGCTTTCTTT. It yields the protein CASSLLQGAEAFF.

V gene TRBV6-5 combines with J gene TRBJ1-1; 7 nucleotides match TRBD1. The CDR3 has 13 amino acids. Unmatched junction bases numbered 4, after V lost 8 bases and J lost 1 base. Germline-derived CDR1 and CDR2 are MNHEY and SVGAGI. This CDR3 reads CASLDRENTEAFF. The CDR3 bases are TGTGCCAGCCTTGACAGGGAGAACACTGAAGCTTTCTTT.

This chain joins TRBV10-2 and TRBJ1-1, with no clear D. The CDR3 is 13 residues long. Germline V CDR1 and CDR2: WSHSY, SAAADI. The V end lost 4 bases, the J end lost 4 bases, and 10 bases lay between the germline ends. For the CDR3, the DNA is TGCGCCAGCAGTGGTCCGGTCCTCACTGAAGCTTTCTTT. Protein sequence: CASSGPVLTEAFF.

The V gene is TRBV6-5, the J gene TRBJ1-1, with D uncertain. Between the trimmed V and J ends, which lost 6 bases and 0 bases, there was a span of 14 bases. Germline assignment: CDR1 MNHEY and CDR2 SVGAGI. This CDR3 spans 15 amino acids. The DNA of the CDR3 is TGTGCCAGCAGCCCGATAAACACCCTGAACACTGAAGCTTTCTTT. Its translation is CASSPINTLNTEAFF.

This clone has just a few counts. The gene calls are TRBV4-1 and TRBJ2-7; D is uncertain. Per germline, CDR1 MGHRA and CDR2 YSYEKL. V lost 6 bases, J lost 5 bases, and 20 bases lay in between. The CDR3 runs 15 residues. The CDR3 DNA reads as TGCGCCAGCAGTCACCGCGCCGTCGGTAGTGACGAGCAGTACTTC. The encoded protein is CASSHRAVGSDEQYF.

As to this clone: This specimen includes other DNA sequences encoding the same CDR3. DNA of the CDR3: TGCGCCAGCAGCAGGGACAGCAACTATGGCTACACCTTC. It codes for CASSRDSNYGYTF. The chain has TRBV5-1 and TRBJ1-2; TRBD1 agrees at 7 bases. The CDR3 extends over 13 amino acids. V lost 4 bases, J lost 2 bases, and 2 bases stayed unmatched. The germline V gene has CDR1 SGHRS and CDR2 YFSETQ.

The chain recombines TRBV11-1 with TRBJ1-1; D is ambiguous. The CDR3 loop spans 13 amino acids. Trimming pared 0 bases from V and 1 base from J, leaving 3 bases between. Germline V lookup: CDR1 SGHAT, CDR2 FQDESV (reference sequence). The CDR3: CASSLARNTEAFF. The CDR3 coding sequence is TGTGCCAGCAGCTTAGCGCGGAACACTGAAGCTTTCTTT.

This chain joins TRBV30 and TRBJ2-7, with D possibly being TRBD2 (5 bases). CDR1 is GTSNPN and CDR2 is SVGIG in the germline V gene (reference sequence). The CDR3 contains 11 residues. The CDR3 DNA sequence: TGTGGGAGCGGTAGCTCCTACGAGCAGTACTTC. Protein sequence: CGSGSSYEQYF.

The gene calls are TRBV2 and TRBJ1-2; tentative D call: TRBD1 (5 bases). CDR1 and CDR2 from the germline V gene are SNHLY and FYNNEI. The CDR3 covers 15 residues. V gave up 5 bases and J gave up 2 bases, with 15 bases separating them. CDR3 sequence: CASSQEGQANYGYTF. The CDR3 coding sequence is TGTGCCAGCAGTCAGGAGGGGCAAGCGAACTATGGCTACACCTTC.